Below, 28 T cell receptor beta chains from the same sample are listed, as sequenced in a study of cytomegalovirus exposure and HLA in healthy donors. Method: immunoSEQ multiplex PCR; TCRdb's copy keeps in-frame clones and lacks some. The sample lists 50,000 to 65,000 clones; 90% to 96% were seen once. Sequenced material: PBMCs. These receptors originate from a woman in her late teens or twenties in good health and CMV-seronegative.

The chain carries TRBV11-3 and TRBJ2-5; D perhaps matches TRBD2 (5 bases). CDR1 is SGHNT, CDR2 YENEEA, per germline. The CDR3 loop spans 13 amino acids. Trimming removed 5 bases at V and 2 bases at J, with 9 bases between. CDR3 residues: CASSPRGQETQYF. The CDR3 region has the DNA TGTGCCAGCAGCCCCCGGGGACAAGAGACCCAGTACTTC.

J is TRBJ1-1 and V is TRBV15; no clear D gene. The V gene's germline CDR1 is LNHNV and CDR2 YYDKDF (reference sequence). The length of the CDR3 is 14 residues. V gave up 8 bases and J gave up 4 bases, with 17 bases separating them. CDR3 sequence (DNA): TGTGCCACCGGCGACCCCCACCGGGGCACTGAAGCTTTCTTT. It specifies CATGDPHRGTEAFF. Using reference TRBV15 and TRBJ1-1 for the parts outside the CDR3, the full variable domain is DAMVIQNPRYQVTQFGKPVTLSCSQTLNHNVMYWYQQKSSQAPKLLFHYYDKDFNNEADTPDNFQSRRPNTSFCFLDIRSPGLGDTAMYLCATGDPHRGTEAFFGQGTRLTVV.

The chain is built from TRBV28 and TRBJ2-1; a possible D gene is TRBD1 (8 bases). Germline V gene data show CDR1 as MDHEN and CDR2 as SYDVKM. Trimming pared 6 bases from V and 0 bases from J, leaving 18 bases between. The CDR3 consists of 17 residues. CDR3 in DNA: TGTGCCAGCAGCTTCGAAACAGGGGGGGGCTCCTACAATGAGCAGTTCTTC. This codes for CASSFETGGGSYNEQFF.

The rearrangement uses TRBV6-5 and TRBJ1-1; 8 bases align to TRBD1. Germline V gene sequence: CDR1 MNHEY, CDR2 SVGAGI. V was clipped by 6 bases and J by 0 bases; unmatched bases: 6. This CDR3 comprises 15 residues. The CDR3 nucleotides read TGTGCCAGCAGATCACAGGGGGTTCTGAACACTGAAGCTTTCTTT. This sequence encodes CASRSQGVLNTEAFF.

This clone was counted a few times. The rearrangement links TRBV5-8 to TRBJ2-1; TRBD2 matches 12 bases. Trimming cost V 4 bases and J 5 bases; bases outside gene matches: 4. Per germline, CDR1 SGHTS and CDR2 YDEGEE. The CDR3 is 15 residues long. The CDR3 nucleotides are TGTGCCAGCAGCCCCGGACTAGCGGGGAACAATGAGCAGTTCTTC. Its translation: CASSPGLAGNNEQFF. The variable domain in full, completed from reference TRBV5-8 and TRBJ2-1, reads EAGVTQSPTHLIKTRGQQATLRCSPISGHTSVYWYQQALGLGLQFLLWYDEGEERNRGNFPPRFSGRQFPNYSSELNVNALELEDSALYLCASSPGLAGNNEQFFGPGTRLTVL.

The CDR3 protein is CASSGPRLAGFPGGGQFF. The CDR3 DNA reads as TGTGCCAGCAGTGGCCCCCGACTAGCGGGGTTCCCTGGGGGGGGGCAGTTCTTC. The chain has TRBV6-1 and TRBJ2-1, with 11 bases identical to TRBD2. Germline loops: CDR1 MNHNS, CDR2 SASEGT. V gave up 4 bases and J gave up 12 bases; unmatched junction bases: 20. CDR3 length: 18 residues.

V usage is TRBV10-3 and J usage is TRBJ1-1, with D maybe TRBD1 (5 bases). The CDR3 length is 12 residues. Germline V gene data show CDR1 as ENHRY and CDR2 as SYGVKD. Trimming shortened V by 6 bases and J by 4 bases, and 9 bases separated the two germline ends. The CDR3 region is CAIRGGATEAFF. CDR3 bases: TGTGCCATCAGGGGAGGGGCCACTGAAGCTTTCTTT.

Only one count was recorded for this clone. This rearrangement joins TRBV4-3 to TRBJ2-7; 7 bases match TRBD1. V shed 4 bases, J shed 3 bases, and the junction held 6 bases outside the gene matches. CDR3 length: 14 amino acids. The germline V gene encodes CDR1 LGHNA and CDR2 YSLEER. In DNA, the CDR3 is TGCGCCAGCAGCCTCCGGGACAGCGGCTACGAGCAGTACTTC. This sequence encodes CASSLRDSGYEQYF.

The chain links TRBV29-1 to TRBJ2-3; 8 bases are a match to TRBD2. Germline-derived CDR1 and CDR2 are SQVTM and ANQGSEA. This CDR3 has 13 amino acids. The trim removed 4 bases at V and 4 bases at J, leaving 4 bases unmatched. CDR3 protein: CSVVASGSDTQYF. In nucleotides, the CDR3 is TGCAGCGTTGTGGCTAGCGGGTCAGATACGCAGTATTTT.

Points on this clone: Relative to the germline gene, one junction end is altered; a read error may explain this. CDR3 DNA sequence: TGTGCCAGCAGCTTAGGGCAGGGCCCTCTGCGTATCGCGCACTTC. Protein sequence: CASSLGQGPLRIAHF. The chain couples TRBV7-8 to TRBJ2-7, with D possibly being TRBD1 (5 bases). Germline values: CDR1 SGHVS, CDR2 FQNEAQ. This CDR3 region has 15 residues.

This sequence joins TRBV15 and TRBJ2-2, with 9 nucleotides matching TRBD2. Germline CDR1 LNHNV, CDR2 YYDKDF (reference sequence). J lost 2 bases, V lost 5 bases, and 6 bases had no gene match. This CDR3 contains 16 residues. Here the CDR3 DNA reads TGTGCCACCAGCCCTTTAGCGGGGGTCAACACCGGGGAGCTGTTTTTT. Its translation: CATSPLAGVNTGELFF.

Comment on this clone: The missing conserved phenylalanine or tryptophan at the end of this CDR3 makes a read error likely. The DNA is omitted, as the CDR3 cannot be located on it reliably, and the CDR3 follows TCRdb's listing. J is TRBJ1-2 and V is TRBV20-1; TRBD1 is the table's D call, not checked against the DNA. CDR1 DFQATT and CDR2 SNEGSKA come from the germline V gene (reference sequence). The CDR3 comprises 11 residues, both ends counted. This chain's CDR3 is CSARDGDSRFL.

DNA for the CDR3: TGTGCCAGAAGCTTGGCCGGGGAGCGGGGGCCCCCCTCTGGGGCCAACGTCCTGACTTTC. Translating it yields CARSLAGERGPPSGANVLTF. The genes are TRBV5-3 and TRBJ2-6, with 8 bases that match TRBD2. TRBV5-3 is marked as an open reading frame, function uncertain. V dropped 0 bases and J dropped 0; count of bases not matched to a gene: 11. CDR3 length: 20 amino acids.

The DNA of the CDR3 is TGTGCCAGCAGCTTGGGAGTAGGACAGGCCTCTGGAAACACCATATATTTT. This codes for CASSLGVGQASGNTIYF. The genes are TRBV7-9 and TRBJ1-3; 7 positions match TRBD1. The CDR3 is 17 residues long. V dropped 3 bases and J dropped 0; count of bases not matched to a gene: 8. CDR1 is SEHNR, CDR2 FQNEAQ, per germline (reference sequence).

The chain has TRBV19 and TRBJ1-5, with D possibly being TRBD1 (6 bases). Trimming cost V 7 bases and J 3 bases, with 13 bases left between them. Germline lookup yields CDR1 LNHDA and CDR2 SQIVND (reference sequence). The CDR3 is 14 residues long. The DNA of the CDR3 is TGTGCCAGTACTACAGACAGGTACAATCAGCCCCAGCATTTT. Translating gives CASTTDRYNQPQHF.

V gene TRBV6-1 combines with J gene TRBJ2-5, with 11 bases fitting TRBD2. CDR3 length equals 15 residues. Germline CDR1 reads MNHNS; CDR2 reads SASEGT. The V segment lost 4 bases and the J segment 0 bases; nucleotides outside the gene matches: 1. CDR3 coding DNA: TGTGCCAGCAGTGGTAGCGGGAGGGACCAAGAGACCCAGTACTTC. Its protein product is CASSGSGRDQETQYF.

V usage is TRBV30 and J usage is TRBJ1-1; D call uncertain. The CDR3 has 13 amino acids. V lost 4 bases and J 5 bases, leaving 14 bases between the germline ends. Germline assignment: CDR1 GTSNPN and CDR2 SVGIG (reference sequence). The CDR3 nucleotides read TGTGCCTGGAACGCGCAGGCGGGGACTGAAGCTTTCTTT. Translation: CAWNAQAGTEAFF.

The chain uses TRBV4-3 and TRBJ2-7, with D unresolved. CDR1 and CDR2 from the germline V gene are LGHNA and YSLEER. The CDR3 has 15 residues. The V gene lost 3 bases and the J gene lost 2 bases, with 14 bases spanning the gap. CDR3 in amino acids: CASSQDDSFPYEQYF. CDR3 nucleotide sequence: TGCGCCAGCAGCCAGGATGACTCGTTCCCCTACGAGCAGTACTTC.

The genes are TRBV29-1 and TRBJ2-1; 10 bases are shared with TRBD2. Trimming took 5 bases from V and 1 from J; bases not matched to a gene: 8. The CDR3 length is 16 residues. CDR1 is SQVTM, CDR2 ANQGSEA, per germline. The CDR3 region has the DNA TGCAGCGTTCACAGCGGGAGGGCCTATTCCTACAATGAGCAGTTCTTC. It is translated as CSVHSGRAYSYNEQFF.

V gene TRBV27 combines with J gene TRBJ2-5; 7 bases align to TRBD2. The CDR3 sequence is 15 residues long. J was trimmed by 1 base and V by 3 bases; bases with no gene match: 5. Germline V gene sequence: CDR1 MNHEY, CDR2 SMNVEV (reference sequence). The CDR3 here is CASSLAGESQETQYF. The CDR3, as DNA: TGTGCCAGCAGTTTGGCGGGGGAATCCCAAGAGACCCAGTACTTC.

The chain has TRBV6-5 and TRBJ1-5; tentatively, D is TRBD1 (6 bases). The CDR3 runs to 14 residues. Germline V gives CDR1 MNHEY, CDR2 SVGAGI. V lost 2 bases, J lost 5 bases, and 10 bases lay in between. The CDR3, as DNA: TGTGCCAGCAGTTACGACAGGACCTATCAGCCCCAGCATTTT. Translating it yields CASSYDRTYQPQHF.

This rearrangement joins TRBV7-9 to TRBJ1-2, with a tentative D call TRBD1 (6 bases). Per germline, CDR1 SEHNR and CDR2 FQNEAQ (reference sequence). Trimming removed 5 bases from V and 7 bases from J, with 26 bases in between. The CDR3 is 17 residues long. CDR3 protein: CASSRTVLTDVRFGYTF. DNA of the CDR3: TGTGCCAGCAGCCGGACAGTTTTAACCGATGTTCGGTTTGGCTACACCTTC.

The chain joins TRBV7-9 to TRBJ1-1; a weak D match, TRBD1 (6 bases). This CDR3 comprises 16 residues. Germline CDR1 is SEHNR and CDR2 is FQNEAQ (reference sequence). Deletions cut 5 bases from V and 1 base from J, with 17 bases between. CDR3 residues: CASSPPPGHGNTEAFF. CDR3 nucleotide sequence: TGTGCCAGCAGCCCCCCTCCGGGACACGGGAACACTGAAGCTTTCTTT.

Only one count was recorded for this clone. The rearrangement uses TRBV28 and TRBJ2-2; perhaps TRBD1 as D (6 bases). CDR3 length equals 13 residues. In germline, CDR1 is MDHEN, CDR2 SYDVKM. The ends were cut back, 10 bases at V and 2 bases at J, with 11 bases in the middle. As DNA, the CDR3 is TGTGCCACCGAACAGGGAAACACCGGGGAGCTGTTTTTT. Translation gives CATEQGNTGELFF.

The V and J genes are TRBV6-1 and TRBJ2-7, with TRBD1 as a possible D gene (5 bases). This CDR3 region has 15 residues. Germline V CDR1 and CDR2: MNHNS, SASEGT. Trimming took off 6 bases at V and 3 bases at J, with 18 bases between the two ends. CDR3: CASRGVPQGFYEQYF. CDR3 nucleotides: TGTGCCAGCAGAGGGGTCCCCCAGGGCTTCTACGAGCAGTACTTC.

The rearrangement links TRBV5-6 to TRBJ2-1, with D perhaps matching TRBD2 (7 bases). The CDR3 runs 16 residues. Germline-derived CDR1 and CDR2 are SGHDT and YYEEEE. Between the trimmed V and J ends, which lost 6 bases and 4 bases, there was a span of 20 bases. DNA for the CDR3: TGTGCCAGCAACATGATGGCGGGGGCGGGGTACAATGAGCAGTTCTTC. It yields the protein CASNMMAGAGYNEQFF.

The gene calls are TRBV28 and TRBJ2-5; 9 bases line up with TRBD2. V gave up 4 bases and J gave up 1 base; unmatched junction bases: 10. This CDR3 comprises 17 residues. Per the germline V gene, CDR1 is MDHEN and CDR2 is SYDVKM. The CDR3 nucleotides read TGTGCCAGCAGTTCGCCCTGGTCGACTAGCGGCCAAGAGACCCAGTACTTC. This codes for CASSSPWSTSGQETQYF.

The rearrangement links TRBV5-1 to TRBJ2-3; a weak D match, TRBD2 (7 bases). V was shortened by 4 bases and J by 0 bases, with 15 bases between the two germline ends. Germline V gives CDR1 SGHRS, CDR2 YFSETQ. The length of the CDR3 is 16 residues. The CDR3, as DNA: TGCGCCAGCAGCCAACCTCCGGGGGGCAGCACAGATACGCAGTATTTT. Its protein is CASSQPPGGSTDTQYF.